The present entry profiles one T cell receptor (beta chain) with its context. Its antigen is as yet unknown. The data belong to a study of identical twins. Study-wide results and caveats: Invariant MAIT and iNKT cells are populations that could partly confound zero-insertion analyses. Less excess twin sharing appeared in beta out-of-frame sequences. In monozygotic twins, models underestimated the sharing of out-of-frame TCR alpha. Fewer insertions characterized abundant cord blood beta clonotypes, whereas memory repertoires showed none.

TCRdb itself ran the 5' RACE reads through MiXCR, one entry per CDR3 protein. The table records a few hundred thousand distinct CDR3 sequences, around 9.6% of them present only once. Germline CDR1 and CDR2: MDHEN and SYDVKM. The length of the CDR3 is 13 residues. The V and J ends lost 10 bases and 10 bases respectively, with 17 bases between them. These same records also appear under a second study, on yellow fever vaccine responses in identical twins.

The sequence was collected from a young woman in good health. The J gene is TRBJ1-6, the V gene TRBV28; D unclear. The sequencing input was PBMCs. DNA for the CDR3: TGTGCCACCGGACCGTTTTTAGGGTCACCCCTCCACTTT. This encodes CATGPFLGSPLHF.